The clone carrying this T cell receptor (beta chain) has a single count. With V trimmed by 5 bases and J by 4 bases, 8 bases remained unmatched. CDR3 length equals 15 residues. CDR1 is SGHTA, CDR2 FQGTGA, per germline. The data belong to a study of blood T cell repertoires in COVID-19. Across the study: Acute-phase and convalescent COVID-19 samples originated in the United States, Italy and Spain.

The data were produced by immunoSEQ multiplex PCR, yet TCRdb's version contains in-frame clones alone and is incomplete. The data show about 280,000 clones, around nine tenths seen once. The V and J genes are TRBV7-3 and TRBJ2-3, with 8 bases fitting TRBD1. Sequencing was done on a sample of PBMCs or T cells enriched from blood (not recorded which). The clonotype was recovered from a woman aged 40 to 50 who had recovered from COVID-19. The DNA of the CDR3 is TGTGCCAGCAGCCCGACAGGGGACCCAGCAGATACGCAGTATTTT. Amino acids: CASSPTGDPADTQYF.